Listed below are T cell receptor beta chains from one sample, sequenced in a study of cytomegalovirus exposure and HLA in healthy donors. Profiling relied on immunoSEQ multiplex PCR, and the TCRdb table lists in-frame clones only, not all of them. The repertoire includes approximately 150,000 clones, approximately 80% of them detected once, and about 9.7% sits in the top ten. Sample: PBMCs. The receptors originated from a man younger than 30 in good health and CMV-seropositive. The conserved cysteine and the conserved F or W are not part of the CDR3 here. Where a row states a size, it is once, few, many or the class of an expanded clone; other rows omit it.

j_gene	len	abundance	v_gene	CDR3aa
TRBJ2-7	11	.	TRBV29-1	SVELAGAYEQY
TRBJ1-2	14	few	TRBV7-2	ASSLAGQGRPYGYT
TRBJ2-5	11	.	TRBV7-9	ASSSSGRKTQY
TRBJ1-1	10	.	TRBV5-8	ASSLWDRGPE
TRBJ1-1	12	.	TRBV6-4	ASRSTGLNTEAF
TRBJ1-1	12	.	TRBV2	ASRLGGGAPEAF
TRBJ1-2	11	.	TRBV14	ASSQDRVNGYT
TRBJ2-7	14	.	TRBV4-3	ASSQDHPREGGEQY
TRBJ2-5	12	.	TRBV29-1	SGKRTGIQETQY
TRBJ1-2	12	.	TRBV19	ASSVDRGRRGYT
TRBJ2-3	9	.	TRBV28	ASGGADTQY
TRBJ1-1	12	few	TRBV6-5	ASSYARQGTEAF
TRBJ1-5	11	.	TRBV25-1	ASRAGGNQPQH
TRBJ1-3	13	.	TRBV19	ASSSDTSSGNTIY
TRBJ2-1	14	.	TRBV4-3	ASSQGGGLVLDEQF
TRBJ1-1	9	.	TRBV5-6	ASSLGQEAF
TRBJ1-1	11	.	TRBV21-1	ASSKSRALEAF
TRBJ2-7	13	.	TRBV7-2	ASSLRTGSAYEQY
TRBJ1-3	13	.	TRBV28	ASSPGITGGDTIY
TRBJ1-1	11	.	TRBV29-1	SVDGQMNTEAF
TRBJ2-7	9	.	TRBV30	AWKGVYEQY
TRBJ1-5	13	.	TRBV6-6	ASSSPDREGQPQH
TRBJ2-5	10	.	TRBV10-3	AISSLEETQY
TRBJ2-6	13	.	TRBV2	ASSEVGAGANVLT